The 2 T cell receptor beta chains presented below share a single source sample, sequenced in a study of T cells after yellow fever vaccination. TCRdb called the 5' RACE reads again in MiXCR, with one record for every CDR3 protein. This sample has roughly 250,000 distinct CDR3 sequences, with under 15% found just once. Sample: CD4+ T cells sorted from PBMCs, taken 45 days after the yellow fever booster vaccination. These receptor sequences come from a young man who received the YFV17D yellow fever vaccine.

Concerning this clonotype: This may be a read error, as it is one base from a much larger clone. The rearrangement uses TRBV10-3 and TRBJ2-2; the match to TRBD2 covers 14 bases. Germline loops: CDR1 ENHRY, CDR2 SYGVKD. V shed 7 bases and J 3 bases; nucleotides not matched to a gene: 4. The CDR3 has 16 residues. CDR3 sequence (DNA): TGTGCCATCAATCCGACTAGCGGGAGGGACACCGGGGAGCTGTTTTTT. It yields the protein CAINPTSGRDTGELFF.

This clonotype was counted between two and nine times. The chain couples TRBV15 to TRBJ2-3; 10 bases line up with TRBD2. The CDR3 spans 17 residues. Per the germline V gene, CDR1 is LNHNV and CDR2 is YYDKDF (reference sequence). V was clipped by 1 base and J by 0 bases; unmatched bases: 4. The chain's CDR3 is CATSRAGSGRSTDTQYF. In DNA form, the CDR3 reads TGTGCCACCAGCAGAGCGGGTAGCGGGAGGAGCACAGATACGCAGTATTTT.